The 21 T cell receptor beta chains below all came from one sample that was sequenced in a study of regulatory T cells in long-lasting Graves disease. The time point denotes: newly diagnosed GD, antithyroid drugs for less than 3 months. PBMCs were the source of the RNA used for TCR sequencing. Assembly of TCR beta libraries relied on iRepertoire HTBI primers together with Arm-PCR of CDR3 regions. Using its own MiXCR run on the multiplex PCR reads, TCRdb lists one record per CDR3 protein. The sample comprises a few hundred thousand distinct CDR3 sequences, about 17% of which are singletons, and just over 20% rests with the top ten. These data also formed part of another study, on T cells in Graves' hyperthyroidism and ophthalmopathy.

The sequencing here drew on peripheral blood mononuclear cells (PBMCs), taken at new diagnosis, from a patient treated with antithyroid drugs. The receptors here all came from a woman younger than 35 with Graves disease.

This clonotype has only a few counts. The rearrangement links TRBV5-4 to TRBJ1-2; TRBD1 matches 8 bases. The CDR3 extends over 16 amino acids. From germline, CDR1 is SGHNT and CDR2 YYREEE (reference sequence). Trimming took 4 bases from V and 2 from J; bases not matched to a gene: 10. The CDR3 reads CASSPGTGGRNYGYTF. The CDR3 bases are TGTGCCAGCAGCCCTGGGACAGGCGGAAGGAACTATGGCTACACCTTC.

This clonotype appeared a few times. Since a much larger clone is just one base distant, this may be a read error. V is TRBV12-3 or TRBV12-4 and J is TRBJ2-7; 8 bases match TRBD1. This CDR3 spans 14 amino acids. In DNA, the CDR3 is TGTGCCAGCATTCGACACAGGGGGACAAGCGAGCAGTGCTTC. As protein: CASIRHRGTSEQCF.

V gene TRBV24-1 combines with J gene TRBJ2-5; 13 bases line up with TRBD2. The CDR3 consists of 17 residues. Germline lookup yields CDR1 KGHDR and CDR2 SFDVKD. With 4 bases clipped from V and 2 bases from J, the junction kept 6 bases outside the gene matches. The chain's CDR3 is CATSDHRGLAGQETQYF. The CDR3 coding sequence is TGTGCCACCAGTGACCACCGGGGACTAGCGGGGCAAGAGACCCAGTACTTC.

Here the CDR3 reads CASSYPGQGIHEQYF. In DNA, the CDR3 is TGTGCCAGCAGTTATCCGGGACAGGGGATCCACGAGCAGTACTTC. The rearrangement joins TRBV3-1 to TRBJ2-7; 10 bases map to TRBD1. CDR3 length: 15 residues. The junction had 10 bases not matched to a gene; V was cut back by 6 bases and J by 5 bases. The germline gives CDR1 LGHDT, CDR2 YNNKEL (reference sequence).

At least ten counts were recorded for this clonotype. V gene TRBV5-5 combines with J gene TRBJ2-3; D is unresolved. This CDR3 spans 13 amino acids. V shed 2 bases and J shed 3 bases, with 7 bases lying between them. From germline, CDR1 is SGHKS and CDR2 YYEKEE (reference sequence). DNA of the CDR3: TGTGCCAGCAGCTTCATTGGGACAGATACGCAGTATTTT. Translating it yields CASSFIGTDTQYF. Complete variable domain (other parts from reference TRBV5-5 and TRBJ2-3): DAGVTQSPTHLIKTRGQQVTLRCSPISGHKSVSWYQQVLGQGPQFIFQYYEKEERGRGNFPDRFSARQFPNYSSELNVNALLLGDSALYLCASSFIGTDTQYFGPGTRLTVL.

This clonotype was seen repeatedly, ten times or more. CDR3: CASSLGTGVSNEQFF. In nucleotides, the CDR3 is TGTGCCAGCAGCCTCGGGACAGGGGTGTCGAATGAGCAGTTCTTC. The chain joins TRBV7-9 to TRBJ2-1; TRBD1 aligns across 10 bases. The CDR3 is 15 residues long. Losses at the gene ends were 5 bases for V and 7 bases for J; bases not matched to a gene: 8. CDR1 is SEHNR, CDR2 FQNEAQ, per germline (reference sequence).

This clonotype was seen only once. The chain joins TRBV20-1 to TRBJ2-5, with TRBD2 matching 12 bases. The CDR3 extends over 15 amino acids. Germline CDR1 reads DFQATT; CDR2 reads SNEGSKA (reference sequence). The V gene end was trimmed by 0 bases and the J gene end by 3 bases; junction bases not matched to a gene: 2. CDR3 in amino acids: CSARDRLAGEETQYF. Written as DNA, the CDR3 is TGCAGTGCTAGAGACAGACTAGCGGGGGAAGAGACCCAGTACTTC.

This clonotype was detected many times. The CDR3, as DNA: TGTGCCAGCAGCTATGACCCCTTAGCGGTCCAAGAGACCCAGTACTTC. Encoded protein: CASSYDPLAVQETQYF. The chain couples TRBV3-1 to TRBJ2-5, with D perhaps TRBD2 (6 bases). Trimming cost V 5 bases and J 1 base, with 17 bases left between them. This CDR3 is 16 amino acids long. Germline lookup yields CDR1 LGHDT and CDR2 YNNKEL (reference sequence).

The chain carries TRBV20-1 and TRBJ2-3, with 10 positions matching TRBD1. J lost 7 bases, V lost 5 bases, and 9 bases had no gene match. This CDR3 contains 14 residues. Germline V CDR1 and CDR2: DFQATT, SNEGSKA (reference sequence). DNA for the CDR3: TGCAGTGCTGGCCGGACAGGGGGTGAATATACGCAGTATTTT. Amino acids: CSAGRTGGEYTQYF.

This chain links TRBV12-3 or TRBV12-4 with TRBJ1-2; the D gene is possibly TRBD1 (6 bases). V lost 1 base, J lost 8 bases, and 11 bases lay in between. This CDR3 region has 13 residues. CDR3 protein: CASSLGGARGYTF. The DNA for the CDR3 is TGTGCCAGCAGTTTAGGGGGGGCGCGGGGCTACACCTTC.

This clonotype showed up many times. V gene TRBV4-1 combines with J gene TRBJ1-1; D may be TRBD1 (5 bases). Deletions cut 6 bases from V and 5 bases from J, with 16 bases between. The V gene's germline CDR1 is MGHRA and CDR2 YSYEKL. This CDR3 has 14 residues. The CDR3 spells CASRRPGVKTEAFF. The CDR3 region has the DNA TGCGCCAGCAGACGCCCGGGGGTTAAGACTGAAGCTTTCTTT.

This clonotype showed up just a few times. CDR3 DNA sequence: TGCAGTGCTAGGTTCTGGACCGGGGAGCTGTTTTTT. This encodes CSARFWTGELFF. The chain recombines TRBV20-1 with TRBJ2-2; D is unclear. The V and J ends lost 3 bases and 5 bases respectively, with 7 bases between them. CDR1 and CDR2 from the germline V gene are DFQATT and SNEGSKA (reference sequence). The length of the CDR3 is 12 residues.

The rearrangement links TRBV6-6 to TRBJ2-7; 7 nucleotides match TRBD2. The CDR3 covers 15 residues. V was clipped by 1 base and J by 0 bases; unmatched bases: 3. Germline CDR1 and CDR2: MNHNY and SVGAGI (reference sequence). CDR3 in amino acids: CASSYWSSGSYEQYF. CDR3 in DNA: TGTGCCAGCAGTTACTGGTCTAGCGGCTCCTACGAGCAGTACTTC.

The table lists this clonotype with many counts. The chain uses TRBV19 and TRBJ1-5, with D possibly TRBD1 on 6 matching bases. Trimming pared 3 bases from V and 4 bases from J, leaving 13 bases between. The CDR3 runs to 15 residues. CDR1 is LNHDA, CDR2 SQIVND, per germline (reference sequence). The CDR3: CASSINGQSNQPQHF. DNA of the CDR3: TGTGCCAGTAGTATTAACGGACAGTCTAATCAGCCCCAGCATTTT. Full variable domain (outside the CDR3, taken from reference TRBV19 and TRBJ1-5): DGGITQSPKYLFRKEGQNVTLSCEQNLNHDAMYWYRQDPGQGLRLIYYSQIVNDFQKGDIAEGYSVSREKKESFPLTVTSAQKNPTAFYLCASSINGQSNQPQHFGDGTRLSIL.

This clonotype was seen repeatedly, ten times or more. The chain has TRBV6-1 and TRBJ2-1; D gene unclear. Germline values: CDR1 MNHNS, CDR2 SASEGT. This CDR3 is built from 12 residues. Trimming took 10 bases from V and 5 from J, leaving 12 bases between them. CDR3 in amino acids: CATMRLNNEQFF. CDR3 coding DNA: TGTGCCACCATGAGGCTTAACAATGAGCAGTTCTTC.

A word on this clonotype: A far larger clone is only one base removed, so a read error is likely. The rearrangement links TRBV7-8 to TRBJ1-1; no firm D call. CDR1 and CDR2 from the germline V gene are SGHVS and FQNEAQ. V was clipped by 6 bases and J by 3 bases, with 11 bases between them. The CDR3 has 13 residues. CDR3 region: CASRLMGYTEAFF. The CDR3 nucleotides read TGTGCCAGCAGATTAATGGGATACACTGAAGCTTTCTTT.

This clonotype was seen only a few times. The genes are TRBV5-6 and TRBJ1-2; D is unresolved. Germline lookup yields CDR1 SGHDT and CDR2 YYEEEE. This CDR3 comprises 14 residues. V was cut by 2 bases and J by 0 bases, with 8 bases left in between. CDR3 in amino acids: CASSFPGANYGYTF. In DNA form, the CDR3 reads TGTGCCAGCAGCTTCCCGGGCGCTAACTATGGCTACACCTTC.

This clonotype was detected ten times or more. The chain combines TRBV13 with TRBJ1-2, with 9 bases that match TRBD1. V trimming: 8 bases; J trimming: 8 bases; junction bases outside the gene matches: 12. The CDR3 has 14 amino acids. Germline V gives CDR1 PRHDT, CDR2 FYEKMQ (reference sequence). This CDR3 is CASGGDRGYGGYTF. As DNA, the CDR3 is TGTGCCAGCGGAGGCGACAGGGGGTATGGCGGCTACACCTTC. Full variable domain (rest looked up from reference TRBV13 and TRBJ1-2): AAGVIQSPRHLIKEKRETATLKCYPIPRHDTVYWYQQGPGQDPQFLISFYEKMQSDKGSIPDRFSAQQFSDYHSELNMSSLELGDSALYFCASGGDRGYGGYTFGSGTRLTVV.

The chain has TRBV7-9 and TRBJ2-5, with D unresolved. V was clipped by 5 bases and J by 3 bases, with 16 bases between them. Germline CDR1 reads SEHNR; CDR2 reads FQNEAQ (reference sequence). The CDR3 totals 15 residues. The CDR3 region is CASSPIPKQEETQYF. The CDR3 nucleotides are TGTGCCAGCAGCCCCATCCCCAAGCAGGAAGAGACCCAGTACTTC. Variable domain in full (rest from reference TRBV7-9 and TRBJ2-5): DTGVSQNPRHKITKRGQNVTFRCDPISEHNRLYWYRQTLGQGPEFLTYFQNEAQLEKSRLLSDRFSAERPKGSFSTLEIQRTEQGDSAMYLCASSPIPKQEETQYFGPGTRLLVL.

Points on this clonotype: At one boundary the junction diverges from the germline segment, which might be a read error. CDR3 in DNA: TGCGCCAGCAGCTTGCAGACAGGGGGTAACTATGGCTCCACCTTC. It is translated as CASSLQTGGNYGSTF. This chain joins TRBV5-1 and TRBJ1-2, with 9 bases that match TRBD1. The CDR3 runs to 15 residues. CDR1 and CDR2 from the germline V gene are SGHRS and YFSETQ.

This sequence joins TRBV9 and TRBJ2-5; TRBD2 might be the D (6 bases). CDR1 SGDLS and CDR2 YYNGEE come from the germline V gene. This CDR3 comprises 14 residues. V lost 3 bases, J lost 3 bases, and 12 bases lay in between. CDR3 in DNA: TGTGCCAGCAGCGCGCGGGGCTTTAAAGAGACCCAGTACTTC. Translating it yields CASSARGFKETQYF.